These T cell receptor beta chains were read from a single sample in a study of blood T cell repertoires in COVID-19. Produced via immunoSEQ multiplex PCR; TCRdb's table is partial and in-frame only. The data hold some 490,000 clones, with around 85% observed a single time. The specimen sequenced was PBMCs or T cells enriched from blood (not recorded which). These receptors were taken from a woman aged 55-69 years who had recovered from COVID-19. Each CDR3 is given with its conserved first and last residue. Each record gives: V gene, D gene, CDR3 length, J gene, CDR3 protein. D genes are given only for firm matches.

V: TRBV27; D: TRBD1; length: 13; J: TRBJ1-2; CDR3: CASSSTGGHGYTF
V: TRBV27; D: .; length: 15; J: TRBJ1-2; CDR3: CASSFEGAARYGYTF
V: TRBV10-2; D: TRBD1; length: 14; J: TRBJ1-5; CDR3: CASSEARGNQPQHF
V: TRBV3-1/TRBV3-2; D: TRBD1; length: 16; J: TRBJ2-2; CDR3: CASSQGQILNTGELFF
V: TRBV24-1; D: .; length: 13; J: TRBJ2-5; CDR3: CATSPTSSETQYF
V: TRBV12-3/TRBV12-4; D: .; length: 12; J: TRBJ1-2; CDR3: CASSYESGGYTF
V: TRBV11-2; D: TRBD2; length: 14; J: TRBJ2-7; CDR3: CASSLGLAPHEQYF
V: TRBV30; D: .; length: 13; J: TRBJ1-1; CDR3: CAWSVQGYTEAFF
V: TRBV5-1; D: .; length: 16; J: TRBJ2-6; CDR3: CASSFPGESGANVLTF
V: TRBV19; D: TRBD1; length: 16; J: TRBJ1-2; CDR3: CASAELGTAANYGYTF
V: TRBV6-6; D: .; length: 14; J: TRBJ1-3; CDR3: CASSYAGPGNTIYF
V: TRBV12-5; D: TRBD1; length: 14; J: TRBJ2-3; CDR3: CASGFLDREHTQYF
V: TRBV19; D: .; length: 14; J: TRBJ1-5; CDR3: CASRSGLSNQPQHF
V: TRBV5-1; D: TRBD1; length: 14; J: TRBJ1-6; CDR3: CASSLGQGGSPLHF
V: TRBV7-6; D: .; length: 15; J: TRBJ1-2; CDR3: CASSLEETGPKGYTF
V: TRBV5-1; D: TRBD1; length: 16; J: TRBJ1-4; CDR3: CASSLLGTGANEKLFF
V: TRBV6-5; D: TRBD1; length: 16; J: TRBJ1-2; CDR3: CASSYSGQGSGRGYTF
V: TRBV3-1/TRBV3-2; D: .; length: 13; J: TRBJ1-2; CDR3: CASSQVVGQGYTF
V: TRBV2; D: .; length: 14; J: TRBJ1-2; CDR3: CASSLRPTGDGYTF
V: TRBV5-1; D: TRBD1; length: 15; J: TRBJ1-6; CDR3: CASSLGTGGSSPLHF
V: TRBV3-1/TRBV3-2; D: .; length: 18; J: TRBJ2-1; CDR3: CASSQIHPIYSSYNEQFF
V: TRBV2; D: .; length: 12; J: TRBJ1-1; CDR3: CASSERTPEAFF
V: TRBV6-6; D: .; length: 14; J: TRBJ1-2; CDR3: CASRAGTWGYGYTF
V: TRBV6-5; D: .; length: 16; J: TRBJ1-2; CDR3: CASSYSKWRRNYGYTF
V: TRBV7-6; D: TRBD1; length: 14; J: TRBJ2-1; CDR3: CASSSRTGSAEQFF
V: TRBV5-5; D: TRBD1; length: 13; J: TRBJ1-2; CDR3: CASSSGQGFGYTF
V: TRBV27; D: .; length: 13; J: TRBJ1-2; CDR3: CASSLSGIYGYTF
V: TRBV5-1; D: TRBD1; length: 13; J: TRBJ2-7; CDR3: CASSTTGFIEQYF
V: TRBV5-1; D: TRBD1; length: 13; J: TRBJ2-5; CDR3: CASSFDRGETQYF
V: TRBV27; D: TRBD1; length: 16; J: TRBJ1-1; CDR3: CASSLRPKGAWTEAFF
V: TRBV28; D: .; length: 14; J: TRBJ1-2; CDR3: CASSLYFRDRGYTF
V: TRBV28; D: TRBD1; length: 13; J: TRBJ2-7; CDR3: CASSSGQGYEQYF
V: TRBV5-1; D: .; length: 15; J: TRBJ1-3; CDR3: CASSLTPYSGNTIYF
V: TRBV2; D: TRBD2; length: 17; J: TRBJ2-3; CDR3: CASSDLAGVLGTDTQYF
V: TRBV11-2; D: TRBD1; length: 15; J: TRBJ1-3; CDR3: CASSLRQGAGNTIYF
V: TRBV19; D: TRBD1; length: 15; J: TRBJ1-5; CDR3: CASSRGTGPNQPQHF
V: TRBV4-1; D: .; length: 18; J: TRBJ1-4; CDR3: CASSQAIRRGPTNEKLFF
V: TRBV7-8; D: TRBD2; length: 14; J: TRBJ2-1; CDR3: CASSLTSGGSPWFF
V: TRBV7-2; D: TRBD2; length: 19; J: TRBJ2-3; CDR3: CASSFPKGRGSGGTDTQYF
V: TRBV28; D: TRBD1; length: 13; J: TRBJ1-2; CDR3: CASADRGRWGYTF
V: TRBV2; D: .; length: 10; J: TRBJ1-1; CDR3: CATRTAEAFF
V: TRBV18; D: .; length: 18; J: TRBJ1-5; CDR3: CASSPLPSGRGNNQPQHF
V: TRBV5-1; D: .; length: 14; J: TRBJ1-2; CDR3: CASSLGQSSYGYTF
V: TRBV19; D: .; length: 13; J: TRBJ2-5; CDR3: CASSIWTQETQYF
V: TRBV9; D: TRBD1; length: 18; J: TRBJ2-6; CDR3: CASSIPGTGGFGANVLTF
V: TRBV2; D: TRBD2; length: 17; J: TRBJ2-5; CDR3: CASSPGLAGGGQETQYF
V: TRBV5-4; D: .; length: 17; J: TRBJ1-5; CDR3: CASSLAAGLRGNQPQHF
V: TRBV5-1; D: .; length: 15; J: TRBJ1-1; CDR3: CASSLDGAKNTEAFF
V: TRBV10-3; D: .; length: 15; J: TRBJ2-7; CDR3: CAISESASPGYEQYF
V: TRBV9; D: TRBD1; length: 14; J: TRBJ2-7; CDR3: CASSVGDRGYEQYF
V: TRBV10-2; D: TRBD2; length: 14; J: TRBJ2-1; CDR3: CASSAGRGENEQFF
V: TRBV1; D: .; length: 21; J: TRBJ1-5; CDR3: CTSSQSIGVWDRGHSNQPQHF
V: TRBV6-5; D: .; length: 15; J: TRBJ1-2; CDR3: CASTQGGSSNYGYTF
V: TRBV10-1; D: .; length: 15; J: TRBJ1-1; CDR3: CASSVGGPMNTEAFF